This T cell receptor (beta chain) was sequenced in a study of cytomegalovirus exposure and HLA in healthy donors. Turning to the study itself: Assignment to the Caucasian-associated ancestry cluster applied to more than 75% of the approximately 420 genotyped donors. Notes on the study in general: A later analysis linked a missense variant in DCLRE1C to the trimming of TCR beta V and J genes. Association of approximately 16,000 TCR beta sequences with HLA alleles was found at 0.05 false discovery rate in a later analysis. High sensitivity and specificity were reportedly achieved when the classifier diagnosed cytomegalovirus status.

Amplification used 60 Vbeta primers and 13 Jbeta primers. The data were produced by immunoSEQ multiplex PCR, yet TCRdb's version contains in-frame clones alone and is incomplete. This sample has tens of thousands of clones, with less than 85% found just once. The trim removed 0 bases at V and 0 bases at J, leaving 4 bases unmatched. Germline lookup yields CDR1 SGHRS and CDR2 YFSETQ. There are 16 residues in the CDR3. In regard to this clone: Its specificity is not known.

The receptor was derived from a young man in good health and CMV-seronegative. Input material: PBMCs. This chain links TRBV5-1 with TRBJ2-5, with 8 bases matching TRBD2. The CDR3 loop is CASSLGAGGHQETQYF. DNA for the CDR3: TGCGCCAGCAGCTTGGGGGCGGGAGGCCACCAAGAGACCCAGTACTTC.